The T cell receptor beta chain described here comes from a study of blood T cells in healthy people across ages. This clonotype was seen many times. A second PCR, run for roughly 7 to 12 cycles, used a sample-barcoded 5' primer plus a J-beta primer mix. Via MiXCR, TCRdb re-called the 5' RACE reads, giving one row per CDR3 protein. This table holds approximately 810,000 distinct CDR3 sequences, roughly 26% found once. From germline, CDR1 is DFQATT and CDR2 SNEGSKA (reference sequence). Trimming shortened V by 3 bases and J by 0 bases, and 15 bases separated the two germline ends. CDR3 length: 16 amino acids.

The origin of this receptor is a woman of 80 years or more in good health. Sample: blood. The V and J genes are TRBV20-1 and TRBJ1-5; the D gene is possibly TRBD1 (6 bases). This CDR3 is CSASSEGHYSNQPQHF. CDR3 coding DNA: TGCAGTGCTAGCTCTGAGGGACACTATAGCAATCAGCCCCAGCATTTT.